The sequence of this TCR beta chain was determined in a study of T cells in women clearing cervical HPV infection. Study-wide background: Case blood was drawn when the lesion was first found; control blood after infection became undetectable.

The table came from immunoSEQ multiplex PCR; TCRdb's copy has only in-frame clones and leaves some out. The sample includes about 16,000 clones. Germline CDR1 and CDR2: LNHDA and SQIVND (reference sequence). The CDR3 has 16 amino acids. Trimming took off 1 base at V and 5 bases at J, with 17 bases between the two ends. In the case of this clone: The read is 3 residues too short to cover the CDR3 end, so that end is filled in from the germline J gene.

This clonotype was sampled from a woman between 18 and 70 years old with a cervical HPV16 infection that either progressed to CIN3+ or cleared (not recorded which). The sample taken for sequencing was blood buffy coat. The chain links TRBV19 to TRBJ2-5, with D possibly being TRBD1 or TRBD2 (5 bases each). CDR3 DNA, as far as it was read: TGTGCCAGTAGTATAGGGGGAGCAGGGAACGGGGAGACC. Its translation is CASSIGGAGNGET. The full-length CDR3 reads as CASSIGGAGNGETQYF.